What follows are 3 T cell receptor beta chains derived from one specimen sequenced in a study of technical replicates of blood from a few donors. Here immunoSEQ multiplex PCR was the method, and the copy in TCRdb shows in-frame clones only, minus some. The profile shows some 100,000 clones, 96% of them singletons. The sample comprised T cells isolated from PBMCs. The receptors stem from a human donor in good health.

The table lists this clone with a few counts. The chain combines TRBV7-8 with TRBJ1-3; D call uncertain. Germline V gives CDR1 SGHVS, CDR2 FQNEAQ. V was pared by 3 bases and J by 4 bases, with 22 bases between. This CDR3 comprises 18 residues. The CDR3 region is CASSFRQAVGLSGNTIYF. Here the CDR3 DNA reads TGTGCCAGCAGCTTCCGTCAGGCAGTCGGATTAAGCGGAAACACCATATATTTT.

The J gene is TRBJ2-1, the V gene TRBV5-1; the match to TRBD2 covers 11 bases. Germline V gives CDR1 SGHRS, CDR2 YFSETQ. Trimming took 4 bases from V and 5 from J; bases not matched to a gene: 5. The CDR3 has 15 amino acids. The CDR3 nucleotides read TGCGCCAGCAGCCGGACTAGCGGGTCTAACAATGAGCAGTTCTTC. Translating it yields CASSRTSGSNNEQFF.

The CDR3 loop reads CSVVRPPSTDTQYF. Here the CDR3 DNA reads TGCAGCGTTGTGCGGCCGCCTAGCACAGATACGCAGTATTTT. This rearrangement joins TRBV29-1 to TRBJ2-3, with unresolved D. Germline-derived CDR1 and CDR2 are SQVTM and ANQGSEA. This CDR3 has 14 residues. Trimming stripped 4 bases from V and 0 bases from J, with 11 bases between.